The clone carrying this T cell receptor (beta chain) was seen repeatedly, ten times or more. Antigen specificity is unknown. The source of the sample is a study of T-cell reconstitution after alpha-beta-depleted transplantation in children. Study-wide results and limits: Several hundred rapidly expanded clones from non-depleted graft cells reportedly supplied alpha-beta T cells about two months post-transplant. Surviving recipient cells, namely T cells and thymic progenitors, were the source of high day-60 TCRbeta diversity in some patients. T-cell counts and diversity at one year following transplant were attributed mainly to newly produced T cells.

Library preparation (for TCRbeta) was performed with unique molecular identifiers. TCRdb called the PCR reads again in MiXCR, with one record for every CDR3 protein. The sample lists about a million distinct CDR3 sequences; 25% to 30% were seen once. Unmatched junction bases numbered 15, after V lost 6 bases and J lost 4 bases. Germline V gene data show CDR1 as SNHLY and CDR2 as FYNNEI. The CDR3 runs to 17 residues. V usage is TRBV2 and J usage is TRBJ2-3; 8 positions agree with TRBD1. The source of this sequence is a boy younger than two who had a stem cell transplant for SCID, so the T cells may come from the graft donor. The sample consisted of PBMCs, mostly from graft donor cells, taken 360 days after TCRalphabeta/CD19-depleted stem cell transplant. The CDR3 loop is CASRKVRVGQGSDTQYF. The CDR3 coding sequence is TGTGCCAGCAGAAAGGTCCGAGTTGGACAGGGATCAGATACGCAGTATTTT.